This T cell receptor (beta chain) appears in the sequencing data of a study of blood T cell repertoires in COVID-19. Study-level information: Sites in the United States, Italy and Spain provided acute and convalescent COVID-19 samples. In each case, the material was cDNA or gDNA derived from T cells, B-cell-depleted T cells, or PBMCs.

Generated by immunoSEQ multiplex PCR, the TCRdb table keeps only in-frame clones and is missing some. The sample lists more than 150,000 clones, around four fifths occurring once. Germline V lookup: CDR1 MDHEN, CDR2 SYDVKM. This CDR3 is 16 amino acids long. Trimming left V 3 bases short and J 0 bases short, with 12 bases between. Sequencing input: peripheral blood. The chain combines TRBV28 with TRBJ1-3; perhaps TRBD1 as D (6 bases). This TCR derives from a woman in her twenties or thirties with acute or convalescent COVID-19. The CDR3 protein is CASSFLDRNSGNTIYF. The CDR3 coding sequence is TGTGCCAGCAGTTTTCTAGACAGGAACTCTGGAAACACCATATATTTT. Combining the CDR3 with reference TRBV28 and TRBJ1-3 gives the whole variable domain DVKVTQSSRYLVKRTGEKVFLECVQDMDHENMFWYRQDPGLGLRLIYFSYDVKMKEKGDIPEGYSVSREKKERFSLILESASTNQTSMYLCASSFLDRNSGNTIYFGEGSWLTVV.